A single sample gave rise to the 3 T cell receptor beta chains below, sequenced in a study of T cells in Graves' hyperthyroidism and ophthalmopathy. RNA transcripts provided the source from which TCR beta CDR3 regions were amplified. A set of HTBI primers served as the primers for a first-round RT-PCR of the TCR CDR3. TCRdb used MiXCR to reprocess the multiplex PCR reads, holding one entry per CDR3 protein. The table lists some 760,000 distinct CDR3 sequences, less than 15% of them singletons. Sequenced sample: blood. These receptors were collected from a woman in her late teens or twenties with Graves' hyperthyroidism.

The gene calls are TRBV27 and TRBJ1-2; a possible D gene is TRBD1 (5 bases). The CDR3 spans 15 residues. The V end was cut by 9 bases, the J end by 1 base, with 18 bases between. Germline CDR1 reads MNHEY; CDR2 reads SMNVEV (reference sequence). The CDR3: CASSGFGLHNYGYTF. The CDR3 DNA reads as TGTGCCAGTTCAGGGTTTGGCCTTCATAACTATGGCTACACCTTC.

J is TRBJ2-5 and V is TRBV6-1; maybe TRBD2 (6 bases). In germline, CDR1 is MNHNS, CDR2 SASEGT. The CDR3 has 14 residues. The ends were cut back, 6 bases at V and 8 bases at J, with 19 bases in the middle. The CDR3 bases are TGTGCCAGCAGCCCGGGGACCGGAGGGATAACCCAGTACTTC. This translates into CASSPGTGGITQYF.

For the CDR3, the DNA is TGCGCCAGCAGCTCGGGACTAGGACAGGGGGGCGAGCAGTACTTC. This gives the protein CASSSGLGQGGEQYF. The rearrangement links TRBV5-1 to TRBJ2-7, with 10 bases identical to TRBD1. This CDR3 region has 15 residues. Trimming took 3 bases from V and 6 from J; bases not matched to a gene: 9. Germline assignment: CDR1 SGHRS and CDR2 YFSETQ.